The sequence of this T cell receptor beta chain was determined in a study of blood T cell repertoires in COVID-19. Study-level information: The United States, Italy and Spain supplied acute and convalescent COVID-19 samples. The analysed material was cDNA or gDNA that came from T cells, B-cell-depleted T cells, or PBMCs.

This clone is a singleton in its sample. Authors' methods: The authors estimated nucleated cell counts from reference gene primer amplification. Using immunoSEQ multiplex PCR, the repertoire was profiled, and TCRdb retains in-frame clones only, with some absent. That table gives V, J and clone size, and the DNA gave D and trimming. The table has about 68,000 clones, 89% seen once. The CDR3 covers 16 residues. The J segment lost 1 base and the V segment lost 5 bases, leaving 8 bases of the junction unmatched. From germline, CDR1 is LGHDT and CDR2 YNNKEL (reference sequence). V and J are TRBV3-1 (or the pseudogene TRBV3-2) and TRBJ2-7; TRBD1 matches at 10 bases. Sequencing was performed on peripheral blood. The sequence derives from a man aged 50 to 60 with active COVID-19. The DNA for the CDR3 is TGTGCCAGCAGCTCTCCGGGACAGGGGTTTTCCTACGAGCAGTACTTC. It codes for CASSSPGQGFSYEQYF.